This T cell receptor beta chain was sequenced during a study of regulatory T cells in long-lasting Graves disease. Sample time point: newly diagnosed GD, antithyroid drugs for less than 3 months. Extracted PBMC RNA gave rise to the TCR library. Turning to this clonotype: This sequence may be a read error, since a much larger clone differs from it by one base.

Sequencing libraries for TCR beta were prepared with iRepertoire HTBI primers and Arm-PCR of CDR3 regions. One entry per CDR3 protein, called by TCRdb with MiXCR from the multiplex PCR reads. The sample shows some 250,000 distinct CDR3 sequences, 20% of them seen only once. CDR3 length: 15 amino acids. CDR1 and CDR2 (germline): SGHVS, FQNEAQ. V usage is TRBV7-8 and J usage is TRBJ2-1; the match to TRBD2 covers 8 bases. The source material was peripheral blood mononuclear cells (PBMCs), sampled at new diagnosis, from a patient treated with antithyroid drugs. The clonotype originates from a female donor with Graves disease. CDR3 loop: CASILTGGYPNEQFF. CDR3 in DNA: TGTGCCAGCATCTTAACGGGAGGGTATCCCAATGAGCAGTTCTTC.